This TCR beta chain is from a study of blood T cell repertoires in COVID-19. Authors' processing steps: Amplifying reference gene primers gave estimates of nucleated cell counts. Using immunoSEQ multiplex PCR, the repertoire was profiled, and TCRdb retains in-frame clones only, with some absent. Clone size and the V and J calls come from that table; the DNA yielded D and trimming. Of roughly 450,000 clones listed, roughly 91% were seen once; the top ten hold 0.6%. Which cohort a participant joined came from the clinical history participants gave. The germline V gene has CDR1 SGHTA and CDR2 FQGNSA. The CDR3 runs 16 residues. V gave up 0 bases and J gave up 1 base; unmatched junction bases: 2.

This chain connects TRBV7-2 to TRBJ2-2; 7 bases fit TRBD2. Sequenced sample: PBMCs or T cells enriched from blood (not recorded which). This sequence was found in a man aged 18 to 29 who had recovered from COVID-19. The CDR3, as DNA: TGTGCCAGCAGCTTAGCTTCGGGAGGGAACACCGGGGAGCTGTTTTTT. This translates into CASSLASGGNTGELFF.